What follows describes a single T cell receptor beta chain. Antigen unknown. The method was immunoSEQ multiplex PCR; TCRdb's version includes in-frame clones alone and lacks a portion of them. Here the sample spans over 95,000 clones, around 90% being singletons. This sample was taken from a study of a mutant IDH1 vaccine in newly diagnosed glioma. Study at large: Patients received eight vaccinations in weeks 1, 3, 5, 7, 11, 15, 19, 23. There were 62.5% males and about 38% females among treated patients, whose mean age was approximately 38 years.

Looked up from germline, CDR1 is SGHRS and CDR2 is YFSETQ. The V end was cut by 9 bases, the J end by 4 bases, with 16 bases between. The CDR3 covers 14 residues. The time point is: week 11, during vaccination. Every single dose of the vaccine, 300 ug of mutant IDH1 20-mer peptide, came with topical imiquimod. The sequence derives from a woman aged 45-59 years with glioma. The chain joins TRBV5-1 to TRBJ1-4, with D unresolved. This sample comprised PBMCs, obtained from a glioma patient whose treatment included an IDH1 peptide vaccine. The CDR3 coding sequence is TGCGCCACCGGGTTAGGAGGAGATAATGAAAAACTGTTTTTT. Translation: CATGLGGDNEKLFF.